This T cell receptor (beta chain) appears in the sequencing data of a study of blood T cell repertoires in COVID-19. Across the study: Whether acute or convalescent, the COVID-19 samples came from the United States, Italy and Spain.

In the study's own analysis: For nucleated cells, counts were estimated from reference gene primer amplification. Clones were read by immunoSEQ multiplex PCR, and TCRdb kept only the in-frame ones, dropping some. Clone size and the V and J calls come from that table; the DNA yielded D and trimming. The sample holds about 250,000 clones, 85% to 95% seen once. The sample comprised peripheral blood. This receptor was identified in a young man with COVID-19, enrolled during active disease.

The CDR3 nucleotides read TGTGCCAGCAGTTACGGGGGGGGTGGCTACACCTTC. Amino acids: CASSYGGGGYTF. This chain uses TRBV6-5 with TRBJ1-2, with D possibly TRBD1 on 5 matching bases. This CDR3 is 12 amino acids long. Germline V CDR1 and CDR2: MNHEY, SVGAGI. The ends were cut back, 2 bases at V and 7 bases at J, with 8 bases in the middle.